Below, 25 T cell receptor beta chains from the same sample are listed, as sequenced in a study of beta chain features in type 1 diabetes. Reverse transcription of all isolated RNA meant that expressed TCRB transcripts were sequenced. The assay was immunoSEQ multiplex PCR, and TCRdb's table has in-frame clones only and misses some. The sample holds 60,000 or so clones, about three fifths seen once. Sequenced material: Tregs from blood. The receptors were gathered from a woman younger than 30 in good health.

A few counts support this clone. In DNA, the CDR3 is TGTGCCAGCAGTTACAGGCGGATTAACACTGAAGCTTTCTTT. This gives the protein CASSYRRINTEAFF. The chain uses TRBV6-5 and TRBJ1-1, with D hard to call. The CDR3 loop spans 14 amino acids. Looked up from germline, CDR1 is MNHEY and CDR2 is SVGAGI. Trimming removed 2 bases at V and 2 bases at J, with 9 bases between.

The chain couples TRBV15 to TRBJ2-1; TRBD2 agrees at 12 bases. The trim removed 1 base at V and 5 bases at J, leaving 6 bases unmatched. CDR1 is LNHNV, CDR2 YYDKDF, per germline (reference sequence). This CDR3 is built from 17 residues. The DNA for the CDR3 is TGTGCCACCAGCAGAGGACTAGCGGGGGCCGGAAACAATGAGCAGTTCTTC. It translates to CATSRGLAGAGNNEQFF.

CDR3 region: CAISEFRQAPQETQYF. The CDR3 coding sequence is TGTGCCATCAGTGAGTTTCGACAGGCGCCCCAAGAGACCCAGTACTTC. This chain joins TRBV10-3 and TRBJ2-5, with D perhaps matching TRBD1 (6 bases). This CDR3 region has 16 residues. Germline-derived CDR1 and CDR2 are ENHRY and SYGVKD. V was trimmed by 1 base and J by 1 base, leaving 13 bases between them.

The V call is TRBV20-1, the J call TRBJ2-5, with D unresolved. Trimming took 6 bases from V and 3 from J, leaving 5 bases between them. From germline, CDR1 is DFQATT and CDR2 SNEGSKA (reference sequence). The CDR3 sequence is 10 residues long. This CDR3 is CSALEETQYF. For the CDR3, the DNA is TGCAGTGCCCTAGAAGAGACCCAGTACTTC.

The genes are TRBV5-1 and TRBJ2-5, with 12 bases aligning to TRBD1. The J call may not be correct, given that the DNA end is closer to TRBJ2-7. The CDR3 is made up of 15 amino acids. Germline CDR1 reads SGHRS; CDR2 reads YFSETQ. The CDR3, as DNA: TGCGCCAGCAGCTTTTCGGGACAGGGGGCGTACGAGCAGTACTTC. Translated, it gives CASSFSGQGAYEQYF.

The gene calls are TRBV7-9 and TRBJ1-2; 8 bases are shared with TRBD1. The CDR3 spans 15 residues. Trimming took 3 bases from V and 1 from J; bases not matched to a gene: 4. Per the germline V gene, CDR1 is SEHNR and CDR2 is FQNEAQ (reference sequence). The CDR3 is CASSLGQVVNYGYTF. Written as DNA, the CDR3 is TGTGCCAGCAGCTTGGGACAGGTGGTTAACTATGGCTACACCTTC.

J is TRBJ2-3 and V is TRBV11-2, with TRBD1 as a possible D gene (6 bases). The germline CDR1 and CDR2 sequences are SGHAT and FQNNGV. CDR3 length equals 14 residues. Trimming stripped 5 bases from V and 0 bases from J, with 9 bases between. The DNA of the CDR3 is TGTGCCAGCAGCCAGGGGCCTAGCACAGATACGCAGTATTTT. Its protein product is CASSQGPSTDTQYF.

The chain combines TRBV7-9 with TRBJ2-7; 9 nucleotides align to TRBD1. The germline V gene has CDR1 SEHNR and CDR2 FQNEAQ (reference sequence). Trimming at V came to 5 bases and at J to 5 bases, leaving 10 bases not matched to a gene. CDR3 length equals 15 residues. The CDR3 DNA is TGTGCCAGCAGCCTAGTCCGGGACAGGGTCCACGAGCAGTACTTC. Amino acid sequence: CASSLVRDRVHEQYF.

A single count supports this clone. The CDR3 reads CASSLFGLAGNNEQFF. The CDR3 bases are TGTGCCAGCAGCTTGTTTGGACTAGCGGGGAACAATGAGCAGTTCTTC. The gene calls are TRBV7-2 and TRBJ2-1, with 12 bases matching TRBD2. V shed 3 bases and J 5 bases; nucleotides not matched to a gene: 5. The CDR3 has 16 residues. Germline CDR1 is SGHTA and CDR2 is FQGNSA.

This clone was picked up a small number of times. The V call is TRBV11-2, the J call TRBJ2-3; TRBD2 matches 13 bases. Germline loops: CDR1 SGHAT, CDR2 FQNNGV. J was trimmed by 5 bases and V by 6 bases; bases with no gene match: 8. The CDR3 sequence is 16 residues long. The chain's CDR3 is CASSATSGRVQDTQYF. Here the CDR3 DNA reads TGTGCCAGCAGTGCCACTAGCGGGAGGGTGCAAGATACGCAGTATTTT.

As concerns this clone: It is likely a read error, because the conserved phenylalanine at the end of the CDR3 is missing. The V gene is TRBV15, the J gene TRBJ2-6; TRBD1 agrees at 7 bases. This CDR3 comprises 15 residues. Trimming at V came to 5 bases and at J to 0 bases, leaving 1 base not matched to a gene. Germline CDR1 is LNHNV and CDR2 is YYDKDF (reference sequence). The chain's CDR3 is CATSPGGSGANVLTS. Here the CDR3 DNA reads TGTGCCACCAGCCCAGGGGGCTCTGGGGCCAACGTCCTGACTTCC.

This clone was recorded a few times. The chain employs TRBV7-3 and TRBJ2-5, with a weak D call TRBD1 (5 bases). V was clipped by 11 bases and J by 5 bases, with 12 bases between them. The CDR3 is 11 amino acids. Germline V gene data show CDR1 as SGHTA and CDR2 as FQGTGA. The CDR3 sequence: CALRVAETQYF. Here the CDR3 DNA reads TGTGCCCTCAGGGTGGCCGAGACCCAGTACTTC.

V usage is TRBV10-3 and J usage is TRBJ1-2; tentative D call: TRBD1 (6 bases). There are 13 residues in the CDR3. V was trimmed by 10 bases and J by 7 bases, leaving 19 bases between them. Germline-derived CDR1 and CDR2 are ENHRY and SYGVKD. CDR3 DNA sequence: TGTGCCACCGGCGGAGGTCCAGGGGTTGGCTACACCTTC. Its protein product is CATGGGPGVGYTF.

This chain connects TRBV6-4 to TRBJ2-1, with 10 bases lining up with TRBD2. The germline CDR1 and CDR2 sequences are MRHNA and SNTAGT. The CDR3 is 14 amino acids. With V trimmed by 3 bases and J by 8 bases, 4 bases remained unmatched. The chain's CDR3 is CASSESGGGDEQFF. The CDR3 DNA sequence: TGTGCCAGCAGTGAAAGCGGGGGGGGCGATGAGCAGTTCTTC.

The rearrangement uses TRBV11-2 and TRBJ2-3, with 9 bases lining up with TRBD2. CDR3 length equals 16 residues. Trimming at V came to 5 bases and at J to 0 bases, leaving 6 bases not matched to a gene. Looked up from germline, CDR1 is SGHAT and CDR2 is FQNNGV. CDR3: CASSRLAGTSTDTQYF. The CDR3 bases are TGTGCCAGCAGCCGCCTAGCGGGAACTAGCACAGATACGCAGTATTTT.

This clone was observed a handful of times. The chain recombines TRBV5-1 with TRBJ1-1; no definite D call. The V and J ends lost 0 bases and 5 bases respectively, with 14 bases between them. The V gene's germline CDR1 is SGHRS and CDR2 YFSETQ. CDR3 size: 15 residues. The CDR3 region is CASSLEGRSGTEAFF. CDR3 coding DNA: TGCGCCAGCAGCTTGGAAGGGAGAAGTGGGACTGAAGCTTTCTTT. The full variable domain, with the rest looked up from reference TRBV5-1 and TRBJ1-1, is KAGVTQTPRYLIKTRGQQVTLSCSPISGHRSVSWYQQTPGQGLQFLFEYFSETQRNKGNFPGRFSGRQFSNSRSEMNVSTLELGDSALYLCASSLEGRSGTEAFFGQGTRLTVV.

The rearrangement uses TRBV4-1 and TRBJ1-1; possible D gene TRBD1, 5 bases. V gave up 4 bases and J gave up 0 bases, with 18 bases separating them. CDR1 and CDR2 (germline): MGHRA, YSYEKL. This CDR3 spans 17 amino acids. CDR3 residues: CASSLWGGEPMNTEAFF. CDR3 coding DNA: TGCGCCAGCAGCCTTTGGGGCGGGGAACCAATGAACACTGAAGCTTTCTTT.

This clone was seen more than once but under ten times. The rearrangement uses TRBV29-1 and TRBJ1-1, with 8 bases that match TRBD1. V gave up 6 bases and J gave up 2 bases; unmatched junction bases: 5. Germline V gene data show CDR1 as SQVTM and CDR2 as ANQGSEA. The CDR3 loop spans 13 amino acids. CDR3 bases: TGCAGCGTGGCACAGGGGGTTAACACTGAAGCTTTCTTT. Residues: CSVAQGVNTEAFF.

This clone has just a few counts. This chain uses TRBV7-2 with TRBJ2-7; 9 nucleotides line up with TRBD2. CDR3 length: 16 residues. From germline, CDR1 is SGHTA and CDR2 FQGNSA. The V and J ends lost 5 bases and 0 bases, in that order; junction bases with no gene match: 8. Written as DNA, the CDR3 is TGTGCCAGCAGCGAGGCTCGGACTAGCGCCTCCTACGAGCAGTACTTC. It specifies CASSEARTSASYEQYF. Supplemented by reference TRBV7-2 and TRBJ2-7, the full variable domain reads GAGVSQSPSNKVTEKGKDVELRCDPISGHTALYWYRQSLGQGLEFLIYFQGNSAPDKSGLPSDRFSAERTGGSVSTLTIQRTQQEDSAVYLCASSEARTSASYEQYFGPGTRLTVT.

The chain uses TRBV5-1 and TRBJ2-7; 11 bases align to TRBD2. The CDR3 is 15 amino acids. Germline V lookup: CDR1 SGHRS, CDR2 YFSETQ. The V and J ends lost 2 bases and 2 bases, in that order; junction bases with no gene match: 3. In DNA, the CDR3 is TGCGCCAGCAGCTTCCTTAGCGGGGGGGCCTACGAGCAGTACTTC. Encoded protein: CASSFLSGGAYEQYF.

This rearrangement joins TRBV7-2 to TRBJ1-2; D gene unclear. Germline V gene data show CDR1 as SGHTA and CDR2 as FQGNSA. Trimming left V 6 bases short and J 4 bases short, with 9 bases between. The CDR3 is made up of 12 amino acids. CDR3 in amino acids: CASSDKAYGYTF. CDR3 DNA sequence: TGTGCCAGCAGTGACAAAGCCTATGGCTACACCTTC.

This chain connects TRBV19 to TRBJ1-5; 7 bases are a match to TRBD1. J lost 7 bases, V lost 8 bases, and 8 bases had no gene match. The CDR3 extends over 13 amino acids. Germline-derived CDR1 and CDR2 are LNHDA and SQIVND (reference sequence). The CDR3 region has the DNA TGTGCCAGTGGGTCCAGGGGGGACCAGCCCCAGCATTTT. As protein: CASGSRGDQPQHF. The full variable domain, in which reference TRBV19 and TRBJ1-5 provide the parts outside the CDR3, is DGGITQSPKYLFRKEGQNVTLSCEQNLNHDAMYWYRQDPGQGLRLIYYSQIVNDFQKGDIAEGYSVSREKKESFPLTVTSAQKNPTAFYLCASGSRGDQPQHFGDGTRLSIL.

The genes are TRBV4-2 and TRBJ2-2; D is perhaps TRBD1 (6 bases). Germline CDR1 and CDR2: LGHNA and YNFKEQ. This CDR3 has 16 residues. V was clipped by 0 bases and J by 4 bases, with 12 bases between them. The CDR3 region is CASSQDQGRITGELFF. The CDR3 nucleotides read TGTGCCAGCAGCCAAGATCAGGGGCGCATCACCGGGGAGCTGTTTTTT.

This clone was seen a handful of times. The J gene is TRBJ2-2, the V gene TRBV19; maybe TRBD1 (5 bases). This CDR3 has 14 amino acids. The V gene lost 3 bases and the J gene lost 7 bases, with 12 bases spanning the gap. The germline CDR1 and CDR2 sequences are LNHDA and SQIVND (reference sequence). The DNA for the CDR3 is TGTGCCAGTAGTATTGGATCAGGGCGCGGGGAGCTGTTTTTT. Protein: CASSIGSGRGELFF.

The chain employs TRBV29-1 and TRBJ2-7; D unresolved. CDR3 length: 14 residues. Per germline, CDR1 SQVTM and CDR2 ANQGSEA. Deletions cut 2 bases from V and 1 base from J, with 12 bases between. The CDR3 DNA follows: TGCAGCGTTGAAACCGGTAACGGTTCCTACGAGCAGTACTTC. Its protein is CSVETGNGSYEQYF.